This T cell receptor (beta chain) was recovered during a study of blood T cell repertoires in COVID-19. The CDR3 has 16 amino acids. Germline trimming cut 5 bases from V and 4 bases from J; bases unmatched to any gene: 11. Germline V gives CDR1 SGHTA, CDR2 FQGNSA. Enrollment of patients from Seattle took place during active infection, with longitudinal follow-up. Source study methods: How many nucleated cells were present was estimated from reference gene primer amplification. The table came from immunoSEQ multiplex PCR; TCRdb's copy has only in-frame clones and leaves some out. The DNA was the basis for D and trimming; V, J and clone size are from that table. This table has some 270,000 clones, approximately 85% appearing once.

The origin of this receptor is an elderly woman with COVID-19, enrolled during active disease. Sequencing was performed on peripheral blood. The chain employs TRBV7-2 and TRBJ2-1; 7 nucleotides line up with TRBD1. Here the CDR3 DNA reads TGTGCCAGCAGCCCAGGTGAGGGACAGCTTTACAATGAGCAGTTCTTC. The encoded protein is CASSPGEGQLYNEQFF.